The T cell receptor (beta chain) under discussion was sequenced for a study of cytomegalovirus exposure and HLA in healthy donors. CDR1 SGHVS and CDR2 FNYEAQ come from the germline V gene. Between the trimmed V and J ends, which lost 4 bases and 0 bases, there was a span of 10 bases. The CDR3 is 15 residues long. Whole-study results and caveats: A later analysis reportedly identified an Asian-associated ancestry cluster as carrying fewer N-insertions than the approximately 640-donor mean.

The PCR had 60 Vbeta and 13 Jbeta primers. TCRdb keeps only in-frame clones here, not all; method: immunoSEQ multiplex PCR. The table records about 160,000 clones, roughly 79% of them present only once. In regard to this clone: Its antigen is unidentified.

This TCR was recovered from a man aged 40-49 years in good health and CMV-seronegative. This chain connects TRBV7-6 to TRBJ2-1, with D maybe TRBD1 (5 bases). The sample was PBMCs. The CDR3 bases are TGTGCCAGCAGCTGGACAACAAGCTCCTACAATGAGCAGTTCTTC. It codes for CASSWTTSSYNEQFF. The full variable domain, its missing parts supplied by reference TRBV7-6 and TRBJ2-1, is GAGVSQSPRYKVTKRGQDVALRCDPISGHVSLYWYRQALGQGPEFLTYFNYEAQQDKSGLPNDRFSAERPEGSISTLTIQRTEQRDSAMYRCASSWTTSSYNEQFFGPGTRLTVL.